The clone carrying this T cell receptor (beta chain) has only a few counts. The CDR3 length is 16 residues. CDR1 and CDR2 from the germline V gene are SGHTS and YDEGEE. Trimming removed 6 bases from V and 4 bases from J, with 23 bases in between. This entry belongs to a study of blood T cells in healthy people across ages. A second PCR, run for roughly 7 to 11 cycles, used a sample-barcoded 5' primer plus a J-beta primer mix. One entry per CDR3 protein results from TCRdb running MiXCR on the 5' RACE reads. The data show over a million distinct CDR3 sequences, with around 40% seen just once and under 5% held by the top ten.

The sequence came from a woman in her late teens or twenties in good health. The chain carries TRBV5-8 and TRBJ2-7; possibly TRBD2 for D (5 bases). Material: blood. The CDR3 here is CASTWSWAPTGYEQYF. The DNA for the CDR3 is TGTGCCAGCACCTGGAGTTGGGCCCCTACGGGATACGAGCAGTACTTC.